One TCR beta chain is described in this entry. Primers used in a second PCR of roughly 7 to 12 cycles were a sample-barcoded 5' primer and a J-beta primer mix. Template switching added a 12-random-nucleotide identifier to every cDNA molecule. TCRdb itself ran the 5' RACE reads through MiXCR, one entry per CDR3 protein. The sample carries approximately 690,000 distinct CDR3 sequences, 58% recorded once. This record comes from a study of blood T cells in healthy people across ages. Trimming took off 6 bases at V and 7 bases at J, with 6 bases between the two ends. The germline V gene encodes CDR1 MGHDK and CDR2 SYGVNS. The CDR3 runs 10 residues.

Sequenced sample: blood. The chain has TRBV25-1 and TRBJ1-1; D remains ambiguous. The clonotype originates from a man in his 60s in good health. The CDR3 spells CASRGNEAFF. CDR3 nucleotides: TGTGCCAGCAGGGGGAATGAAGCTTTCTTT.